The clone carrying this T cell receptor beta chain showed up many times. This sample stems from a study of T-cell reconstitution after alpha-beta-depleted transplantation in children. Unique molecular identifiers were built into the TCRbeta library. TCRdb reprocessed the PCR reads with MiXCR, giving one entry per CDR3 protein. Here the sample spans about 72,000 distinct CDR3 sequences, 7.3% being singletons. Trimming shortened V by 5 bases and J by 4 bases, and 9 bases separated the two germline ends. The CDR3 runs 13 residues. Germline V gives CDR1 SGHTA, CDR2 FQGNSA. The chain links TRBV7-2 to TRBJ2-4; D is undetermined. The clonotype was recovered from a human donor who donated a stem cell graft to a child with acute lymphoblastic leukemia. Sequenced material: PBMCs from the stem cell graft donor, taken from the stem cell graft. This chain's CDR3 is CASSPPEKNIQYF. The CDR3 nucleotides are TGTGCCAGCAGCCCCCCGGAGAAAAACATTCAGTACTTC. The complete variable domain, with remaining parts taken from reference TRBV7-2 and TRBJ2-4, reads GAGVSQSPSNKVTEKGKDVELRCDPISGHTALYWYRQSLGQGLEFLIYFQGNSAPDKSGLPSDRFSAERTGGSVSTLTIQRTQQEDSAVYLCASSPPEKNIQYFGAGTRLSVL.